This TCR beta chain is from a study of Graves' ophthalmopathy and Graves' hyperthyroidism. This clonotype has a count of ten or more. Amplification from RNA transcripts yielded the TCR beta CDR3 regions. RT-PCR was first run with HTBI primers, then multiplex PCR in a second round. Using its own MiXCR run on the multiplex PCR reads, TCRdb lists one record per CDR3 protein. The sample has around 1,200,000 distinct CDR3 sequences, roughly 35% seen once. The germline CDR1 and CDR2 sequences are LNHNV and YYDKDF (reference sequence). The CDR3 covers 15 residues. The ends lost 3 bases at V and 2 bases at J; junction bases unmatched: 3.

The TCR was taken from an adult man with Graves' hyperthyroidism. Sequenced material: peripheral blood or thyroid tissue (not recorded which). V and J are TRBV15 and TRBJ2-2, with 7 bases aligning to TRBD1. The CDR3 bases are TGTGCCACCAGCAGTGACAGGGTAAACACCGGGGAGCTGTTTTTT. Translated: CATSSDRVNTGELFF.